What follows are 8 T cell receptor beta chains derived from one specimen sequenced in a study of CD8+ T cells in alopecia areata. cDNA prepared by RNA extraction and subsequent reverse transcription served as the template for sequencing. Assay: immunoSEQ multiplex PCR; the TCRdb copy retains only in-frame clones and omits some. Of 95,000 to 100,000 clones in the sample, 55% to 75% were seen once. Treatment given: oral pan-JAK inhibitor, 5-10 mg twice daily. Sequences were derived from CD8+ T cells sorted from blood, sampled between weeks 55 and 65, from a patient treated with tofacitinib. These receptors were collected from a human donor with alopecia areata.

As to this clone: This same CDR3 is encoded by further DNA sequences in the sample. The V and J genes are TRBV2 and TRBJ2-3, with D uncertain. Trimming left V 8 bases short and J 5 bases short, with 2 bases between. Per germline, CDR1 SNHLY and CDR2 FYNNEI. The CDR3 has 9 residues. CDR3 region: CASGDTQYF. CDR3 bases: TGTGCCAGCGGAGATACGCAGTATTTT.

This clone has more than one count but fewer than ten. The rearrangement links TRBV5-4 to TRBJ2-5, with D possibly being TRBD1 (6 bases). Between the trimmed V and J ends, which lost 4 bases and 0 bases, there was a span of 13 bases. Germline V lookup: CDR1 SGHNT, CDR2 YYREEE (reference sequence). The CDR3 sequence is 15 residues long. CDR3 bases: TGTGCCAGCAGCCACGGACAGACATACCAAGAGACCCAGTACTTC. It specifies CASSHGQTYQETQYF. The full variable domain, its missing parts supplied by reference TRBV5-4 and TRBJ2-5, is ETGVTQSPTHLIKTRGQQVTLRCSSQSGHNTVSWYQQALGQGPQFIFQYYREEENGRGNFPPRFSGLQFPNYSSELNVNALELDDSALYLCASSHGQTYQETQYFGPGTRLLVL.

This clone was detected only a few times. At one boundary the junction diverges from the germline segment, which might be a read error. This chain links TRBV29-1 with TRBJ2-7; 9 bases line up with TRBD1. Germline CDR1 and CDR2: SQVTM and ANQGSEA. The CDR3 sequence is 14 residues long. This chain's CDR3 is CSVTGTGSVRERYF. In DNA, the CDR3 is TGCAGCGTTACGGGGACAGGGTCCGTCCGGGAGCGGTACTTC.

The genes are TRBV7-8 and TRBJ2-7; D unresolved. V gave up 5 bases and J gave up 2 bases, with 4 bases separating them. The CDR3 spans 11 residues. Germline loops: CDR1 SGHVS, CDR2 FQNEAQ. CDR3 in amino acids: CASSAPYEQYF. CDR3 DNA sequence: TGTGCCAGCAGCGCCCCCTACGAGCAGTACTTC.

The chain links TRBV4-1 to TRBJ1-5; D might be TRBD1 (5 bases). This CDR3 is 13 amino acids long. The V and J ends lost 1 base and 5 bases respectively, with 6 bases between them. The germline CDR1 and CDR2 sequences are MGHRA and YSYEKL. This CDR3 is CASSQAGDQPQHF. DNA of the CDR3: TGCGCCAGCAGCCAAGCGGGGGATCAGCCCCAGCATTTT.

This chain links TRBV4-2 with TRBJ1-4; no firm D call. Trimming removed 1 base at V and 7 bases at J, with 7 bases between. Germline V gene sequence: CDR1 LGHNA, CDR2 YNFKEQ. The CDR3 length is 13 residues. The CDR3 is CASSQVLGEKLFF. The CDR3 DNA reads TGTGCCAGCAGCCAAGTCCTTGGTGAAAAACTGTTTTTT.

The J gene is TRBJ1-6, the V gene TRBV7-9; possibly TRBD1 for D (6 bases). The V gene's germline CDR1 is SEHNR and CDR2 FQNEAQ (reference sequence). Trimming took 4 bases from V and 6 from J, leaving 13 bases between them. This CDR3 spans 15 amino acids. The CDR3 bases are TGTGCCAGCAGCTCTACAGGGAGTTTTAATTCACCCCTCCACTTT. It encodes CASSSTGSFNSPLHF.

This clone has only a few counts. The chain couples TRBV14 to TRBJ1-2; tentative D call: TRBD1 (5 bases). Germline CDR1 SGHDN, CDR2 FVKESK. CDR3 length: 13 amino acids. Trimming removed 5 bases at V and 4 bases at J, with 11 bases between. The DNA of the CDR3 is TGTGCCAGCAGCGCCTGGACATCCTATGGCTACACCTTC. Protein product: CASSAWTSYGYTF.